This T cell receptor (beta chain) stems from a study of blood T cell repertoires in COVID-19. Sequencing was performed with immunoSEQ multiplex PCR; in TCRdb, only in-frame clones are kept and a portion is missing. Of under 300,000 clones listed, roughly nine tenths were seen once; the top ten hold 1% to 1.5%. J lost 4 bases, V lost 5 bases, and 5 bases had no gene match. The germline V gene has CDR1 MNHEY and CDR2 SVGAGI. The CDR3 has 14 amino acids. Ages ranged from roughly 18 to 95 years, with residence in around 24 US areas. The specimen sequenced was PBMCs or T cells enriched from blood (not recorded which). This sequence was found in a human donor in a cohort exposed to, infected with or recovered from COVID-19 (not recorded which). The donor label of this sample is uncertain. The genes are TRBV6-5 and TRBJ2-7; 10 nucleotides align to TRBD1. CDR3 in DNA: TGTGCCAGCAGTCGGGACAGGGGATTATACGAGCAGTACTTC. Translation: CASSRDRGLYEQYF.